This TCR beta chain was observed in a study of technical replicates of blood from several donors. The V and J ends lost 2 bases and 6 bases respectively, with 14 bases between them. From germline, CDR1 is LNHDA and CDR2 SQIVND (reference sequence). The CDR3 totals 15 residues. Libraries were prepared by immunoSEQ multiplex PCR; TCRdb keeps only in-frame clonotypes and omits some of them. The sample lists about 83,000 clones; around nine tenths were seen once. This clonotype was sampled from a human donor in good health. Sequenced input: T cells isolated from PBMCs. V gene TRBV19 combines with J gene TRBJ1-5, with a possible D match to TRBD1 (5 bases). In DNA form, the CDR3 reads TGTGCCAGTAGTATATTGGGGCAAATCGGTCAGCCCCAGCATTTT. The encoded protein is CASSILGQIGQPQHF. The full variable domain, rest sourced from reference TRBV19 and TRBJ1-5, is DGGITQSPKYLFRKEGQNVTLSCEQNLNHDAMYWYRQDPGQGLRLIYYSQIVNDFQKGDIAEGYSVSREKKESFPLTVTSAQKNPTAFYLCASSILGQIGQPQHFGDGTRLSIL.